This TCR beta chain was recovered during a study of cytomegalovirus exposure and HLA in healthy donors. Study-level background: A preliminary data release comprised roughly 85 million unique TCRs obtained from HLA-typed donors. Findings of the study overall: In vitro checks showed that a few CMV-associated chains really do target CMV antigens. Diagnosis of cytomegalovirus status made by the classifier reportedly showed high specificity and sensitivity.

60 Vbeta and 13 Jbeta primers were used in PCR. Sequencing was performed with immunoSEQ multiplex PCR; in TCRdb, only in-frame clones are kept and a portion is missing. The repertoire consists of about 210,000 clones, with about 80% occurring once and the leading ten covering about 6.1%. On this clone: Its specificity is not known.

Germline V lookup: CDR1 LNHDA, CDR2 SQIVND (reference sequence). V gave up 6 bases and J gave up 1 base, with 9 bases separating them. This CDR3 is 13 amino acids long. The sample consisted of PBMCs. This chain links TRBV19 with TRBJ1-1; D is undetermined. This TCR derives from a man aged 35 to 55 in good health and CMV-seropositive. CDR3 sequence: CASSQIGNTEAFF. CDR3 nucleotide sequence: TGTGCCAGTAGCCAAATCGGGAACACTGAAGCTTTCTTT.